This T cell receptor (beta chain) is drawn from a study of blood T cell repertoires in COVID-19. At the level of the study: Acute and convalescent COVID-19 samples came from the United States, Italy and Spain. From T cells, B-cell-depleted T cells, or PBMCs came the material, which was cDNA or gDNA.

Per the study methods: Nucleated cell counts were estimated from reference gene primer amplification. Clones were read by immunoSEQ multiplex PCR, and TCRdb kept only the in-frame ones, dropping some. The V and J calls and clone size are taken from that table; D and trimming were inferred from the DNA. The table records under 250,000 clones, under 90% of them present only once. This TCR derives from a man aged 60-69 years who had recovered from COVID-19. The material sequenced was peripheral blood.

The CDR3 spells CSASNTALHYEQYF. The CDR3 nucleotides are TGCAGTGCTAGTAATACAGCTTTACACTACGAGCAGTACTTC. V gene TRBV20-1 combines with J gene TRBJ2-7, with no clear D. Trimming stripped 3 bases from V and 3 bases from J, with 15 bases between. CDR1 and CDR2 from the germline V gene are DFQATT and SNEGSKA (reference sequence). This CDR3 comprises 14 residues.